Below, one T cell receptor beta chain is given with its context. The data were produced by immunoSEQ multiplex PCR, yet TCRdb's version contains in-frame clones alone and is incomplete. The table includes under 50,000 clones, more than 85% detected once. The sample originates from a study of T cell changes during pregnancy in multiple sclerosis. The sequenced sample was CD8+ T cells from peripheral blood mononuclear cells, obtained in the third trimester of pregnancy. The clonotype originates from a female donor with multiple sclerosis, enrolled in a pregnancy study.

The CDR3 protein is CASKPGQPLGEQYF. The CDR3 bases are TGTGCCAGCAAACCGGGACAGCCCTTAGGGGAGCAGTACTTC. The V and J genes are TRBV28 and TRBJ2-7; 7 nucleotides agree with TRBD1. This CDR3 is 14 amino acids long. Germline lookup yields CDR1 MDHEN and CDR2 SYDVKM. V lost 7 bases to trimming and J lost 7 bases; unmatched junction nucleotides: 13.